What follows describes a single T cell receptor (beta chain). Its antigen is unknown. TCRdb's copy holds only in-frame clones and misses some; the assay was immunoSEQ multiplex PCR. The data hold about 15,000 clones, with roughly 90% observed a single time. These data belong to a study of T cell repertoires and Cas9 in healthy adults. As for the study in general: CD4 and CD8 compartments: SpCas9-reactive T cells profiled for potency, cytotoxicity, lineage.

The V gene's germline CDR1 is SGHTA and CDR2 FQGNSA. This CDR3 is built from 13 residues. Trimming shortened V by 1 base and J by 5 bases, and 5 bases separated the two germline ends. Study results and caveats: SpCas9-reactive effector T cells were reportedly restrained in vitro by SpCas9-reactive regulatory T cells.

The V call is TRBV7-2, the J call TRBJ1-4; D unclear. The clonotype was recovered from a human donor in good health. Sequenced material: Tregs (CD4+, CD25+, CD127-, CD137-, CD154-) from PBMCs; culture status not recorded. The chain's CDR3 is CASSLVVNEKLFF. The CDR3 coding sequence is TGTGCCAGCAGCTTAGTGGTGAATGAAAAACTGTTTTTT.